These 14 T cell receptor beta chains share one sample of origin, sequenced in a study. TCRdb re-analysed the RT-PCR reads in MiXCR, keeping a single row per CDR3 protein. The sample holds more than 550,000 distinct CDR3 sequences; about 14% are singletons and the top ten take just over 3.5%. Sequenced input: memory CD4+ T cells from blood. Source of these receptors: a female donor in good health, serving as a healthy control.

There are a few counts of this clonotype. The chain links TRBV7-2 to TRBJ2-1; D is unresolved. The CDR3 runs 11 residues. Germline CDR1 SGHTA, CDR2 FQGNSA. Trimming removed 3 bases from V and 10 bases from J, with 7 bases in between. CDR3: CASSFWYEQFF. As DNA, the CDR3 is TGTGCCAGCAGCTTTTGGTACGAGCAGTTCTTC.

This clonotype appeared a few times. The chain recombines TRBV5-1 with TRBJ2-5; unclear D gene. Germline values: CDR1 SGHRS, CDR2 YFSETQ. The CDR3 has 14 amino acids. Deletions cut 0 bases from V and 4 bases from J, with 10 bases between. For the CDR3, the DNA is TGCGCCAGCAGCTTGGTGGGCAAGACAGAGACCCAGTACTTC. This encodes CASSLVGKTETQYF.

The gene calls are TRBV12-5 and TRBJ2-7, with D unclear. Trimming removed 3 bases from V and 2 bases from J, with 14 bases in between. CDR1 is LGHNT, CDR2 FRNRAP, per germline. CDR3 size: 15 residues. CDR3 DNA sequence: TGTGCTAGTGGTTTCACCCCAGTGAGGCCCTACGAGCAGTACTTC. It yields the protein CASGFTPVRPYEQYF.

This clonotype occurred many times. J is TRBJ2-1 and V is TRBV10-3; TRBD2 matches at 13 bases. Germline assignment: CDR1 ENHRY and CDR2 SYGVKD. The V segment lost 6 bases and the J segment 8 bases; nucleotides outside the gene matches: 7. The CDR3 is 15 amino acids. CDR3 amino acids: CAISAGLAGIDEQFF. CDR3 DNA: TGTGCCATCAGCGCGGGACTAGCGGGAATCGATGAGCAGTTCTTC.

In the case of this clonotype: Relative to the germline gene, one junction end is altered; a read error may explain this. The rearrangement uses TRBV28 and TRBJ2-7; no reliable D call. This CDR3 is built from 12 residues. CDR1 is MDHEN, CDR2 SYDVKM, per germline. Here the CDR3 DNA reads TGTGCCAGCAGTCCGTCCCTCGGAAGGTGGGGCTTC. The encoded protein is CASSPSLGRWGF.

The chain joins TRBV24-1 to TRBJ1-2; D is ambiguous. The CDR3 consists of 11 residues. Germline-derived CDR1 and CDR2 are KGHDR and SFDVKD. Trimming shortened V by 7 bases and J by 4 bases, and 6 bases separated the two germline ends. The CDR3 sequence: CATSSPYGYTF. CDR3 nucleotides: TGTGCCACCAGCTCCCCCTATGGCTACACCTTC.

The rearrangement uses TRBV28 and TRBJ2-7; D uncertain. V was pared by 5 bases and J by 1 base, with 12 bases between. Germline CDR1 and CDR2: MDHEN and SYDVKM. The CDR3 runs to 14 residues. The CDR3 loop is CASSATYASYEQYF. CDR3 bases: TGTGCCAGCAGTGCTACATATGCTTCCTACGAGCAGTACTTC.

This clonotype occurred a few times. The chain links TRBV5-1 to TRBJ1-1; D uncertain. The CDR3 contains 15 residues. With 0 bases removed from V and 8 bases from J, the gap between germline ends came to 17 bases. Germline values: CDR1 SGHRS, CDR2 YFSETQ. The CDR3: CASSLERAHQTEAFF. DNA for the CDR3: TGCGCCAGCAGCTTGGAGAGAGCCCACCAAACGGAAGCTTTCTTT.

This clonotype has a handful of counts. The rearrangement joins TRBV30 to TRBJ2-7; D is unresolved. This CDR3 has 16 residues. The germline V gene has CDR1 GTSNPN and CDR2 SVGIG (reference sequence). The CDR3 region has the DNA TGTGCTTACCACTACCTCGGCGGTTCAAGCTCCTACGAGCAGTACTTC. This gives the protein CAYHYLGGSSSYEQYF.

V and J are TRBV18 and TRBJ1-5; possibly TRBD1 for D (5 bases). The germline V gene encodes CDR1 KGHSH and CDR2 LQKENI. V dropped 1 base and J dropped 5 bases, with 9 bases sitting between them. The CDR3 sequence is 14 residues long. CDR3: CASSPQGTYQPQHF. The CDR3 nucleotides are TGTGCCAGCTCACCACAGGGGACCTATCAGCCCCAGCATTTT.

The table lists this clonotype with a few counts. The CDR3 loop reads CSASHSGNLKYF. The CDR3 DNA is TGCAGTGCTAGCCATAGCGGAAACCTTAAGTACTTC. The V and J genes are TRBV20-1 and TRBJ2-7; D might be TRBD2 (6 bases). The germline V gene has CDR1 DFQATT and CDR2 SNEGSKA (reference sequence). The CDR3 loop spans 12 amino acids. Trimming shortened V by 3 bases and J by 11 bases, and 17 bases separated the two germline ends.

The table lists this clonotype with a few counts. The chain combines TRBV27 with TRBJ1-2; D may be TRBD1 (6 bases). Trimming pared 4 bases from V and 7 bases from J, leaving 10 bases between. This CDR3 comprises 12 residues. Germline lookup yields CDR1 MNHEY and CDR2 SMNVEV (reference sequence). CDR3: CASSWAGVGYTF. The CDR3, as DNA: TGTGCCAGCAGTTGGGCAGGGGTTGGCTACACCTTC.

This chain uses TRBV5-1 with TRBJ1-3; D possibly corresponds to TRBD1 (6 bases). The CDR3 extends over 14 amino acids. The ends were cut back, 6 bases at V and 4 bases at J, with 14 bases in the middle. The germline gives CDR1 SGHRS, CDR2 YFSETQ. CDR3 in DNA: TGCGCCAGCAAAGAGGGGGGTTCGGGAAACACCATATATTTT. As protein: CASKEGGSGNTIYF. Full variable domain (rest looked up from reference TRBV5-1 and TRBJ1-3): KAGVTQTPRYLIKTRGQQVTLSCSPISGHRSVSWYQQTPGQGLQFLFEYFSETQRNKGNFPGRFSGRQFSNSRSEMNVSTLELGDSALYLCASKEGGSGNTIYFGEGSWLTVV.

This clonotype was counted at least ten times. The rearrangement uses TRBV11-2 and TRBJ2-1, with 8 bases fitting TRBD2. The V gene's germline CDR1 is SGHAT and CDR2 FQNNGV. With V trimmed by 1 base and J by 5 bases, 7 bases remained unmatched. The CDR3 consists of 16 residues. The CDR3 region has the DNA TGTGCCAGCAGCTTAGTCAGCGGGAGTGGCCACAATGAGCAGTTCTTC. It yields the protein CASSLVSGSGHNEQFF.